Listed below are T cell receptor beta chains from one sample, sequenced in a study of T cells after yellow fever vaccination. TCRdb processed the 5' RACE reads anew with MiXCR; each CDR3 protein has one entry. The repertoire holds approximately 160,000 distinct CDR3 sequences, approximately 6.2% seen once, with roughly 3% in the top ten. Sequencing was performed on CD4+ T cells sorted from PBMCs, taken on the day of the first yellow fever vaccination. These receptors came from a man between 18 and 35 years old who received the YFV17D yellow fever vaccine. CDR3s include the opening cysteine and the closing phenylalanine or tryptophan. The order of the fields is V gene, D gene, J gene, clone size, CDR3 DNA, CDR3 protein. D genes are given only for firm matches. Size is omitted from some rows. Given values are once, few, many or a class for expanded clones.

v_call: TRBV19
d_call: .
j_call: TRBJ2-1
clone_size: few
cdr3_nt: TGTGCCAGTAGTATAGGATTGACCTACAATGAGCAGTTCTTC
cdr3_aa: CASSIGLTYNEQFF

v_call: TRBV15
d_call: .
j_call: TRBJ2-2
clone_size: few
cdr3_nt: TGTGCCACCAGCAGAGTGACAGGCCAGATAGCCGGGGAGCTGTTTTTT
cdr3_aa: CATSRVTGQIAGELFF

v_call: TRBV7-2
d_call: .
j_call: TRBJ1-6
clone_size: .
cdr3_nt: TGTGCCAGCAGCTTAGGGCGGATTAATTCACCCCTCCACTTT
cdr3_aa: CASSLGRINSPLHF

v_call: TRBV5-1
d_call: TRBD2
j_call: TRBJ2-5
clone_size: many
cdr3_nt: TGCGCCAGCAGCGATGGACTAGCGGGGGTTAATAGCGAGACCCAGTACTTC
cdr3_aa: CASSDGLAGVNSETQYF

v_call: TRBV10-3
d_call: TRBD1
j_call: TRBJ2-2
clone_size: .
cdr3_nt: TGTGCCATCAGTGAGAAGGGACAGGCCTTACTTACCGGGGAGCTGTTTTTT
cdr3_aa: CAISEKGQALLTGELFF

v_call: TRBV12-5
d_call: .
j_call: TRBJ1-1
clone_size: .
cdr3_nt: TGTGCTAGTGGTCTATGGGAGGGGAGAGCTTTCTTT
cdr3_aa: CASGLWEGRAFF

v_call: TRBV20-1
d_call: TRBD2
j_call: TRBJ2-1
clone_size: many
cdr3_nt: TGCAGTGTAAGCGGGGGGCCACACAATGAGCAGTTCTTC
cdr3_aa: CSVSGGPHNEQFF

v_call: TRBV15
d_call: TRBD1
j_call: TRBJ2-7
clone_size: few
cdr3_nt: TGTGCCACCAGCAGAGCCCTTACTGGGACAGGGGGCTACGAGCAGTACTTC
cdr3_aa: CATSRALTGTGGYEQYF

v_call: TRBV3-1
d_call: .
j_call: TRBJ2-1
clone_size: few
cdr3_nt: TGTGCCAGCAGCCAAGAGTGGGCGACCTACAATGAGCAGTTCTTC
cdr3_aa: CASSQEWATYNEQFF

v_call: TRBV12-3/TRBV12-4
d_call: .
j_call: TRBJ1-1
clone_size: many
cdr3_nt: TGTGCCAGTGCTTCCGGGACGTGGTTTCAACAAAGCACTGAAGCTTTCTTT
cdr3_aa: CASASGTWFQQSTEAFF

v_call: TRBV5-1
d_call: .
j_call: TRBJ2-1
clone_size: few
cdr3_nt: TGCGCCAGCAGCTTGGCCGGGAGCGTCTCCTACAATGAGCAGTTCTTC
cdr3_aa: CASSLAGSVSYNEQFF

v_call: TRBV10-3
d_call: .
j_call: TRBJ2-1
clone_size: .
cdr3_nt: TGTGCCATCAGCGACCGGCGAGATGAGCAGCTCTTC
cdr3_aa: CAISDRRDEQLF

v_call: TRBV5-1
d_call: TRBD1
j_call: TRBJ1-6
clone_size: few
cdr3_nt: TGCGCCAGCAGCTTGGCCCAGGGGGTAATTTCACCCCTCCACTTT
cdr3_aa: CASSLAQGVISPLHF

v_call: TRBV5-6
d_call: TRBD1
j_call: TRBJ1-4
clone_size: few
cdr3_nt: TGTGCCAGCAGCTCTGTGGGACAGGGATCGGAAAAACTGTTTTTT
cdr3_aa: CASSSVGQGSEKLFF

v_call: TRBV5-5
d_call: .
j_call: TRBJ2-2
clone_size: .
cdr3_nt: TGTGCCAGCAGCCTCGGGCTCTTCACCGGGGAGCTGTTTTTT
cdr3_aa: CASSLGLFTGELFF

v_call: TRBV19
d_call: TRBD1
j_call: TRBJ2-4
clone_size: few
cdr3_nt: TGTGCCAGTAGTGTCACAGGGGTAGCCAAAAACATTCAGTACTTC
cdr3_aa: CASSVTGVAKNIQYF

v_call: TRBV12-3/TRBV12-4
d_call: .
j_call: TRBJ1-5
clone_size: .
cdr3_nt: TGTGCCAGCAGTTCCAGGGGCTTGAGGCGCAATCAGCCCCAGCATTTT
cdr3_aa: CASSSRGLRRNQPQHF

v_call: TRBV27
d_call: .
j_call: TRBJ1-4
clone_size: .
cdr3_nt: TGTGCCAGCAGTCCGGAGGGCGGAAATGAAAAACTGTTTTTT
cdr3_aa: CASSPEGGNEKLFF

v_call: TRBV5-1
d_call: .
j_call: TRBJ1-1
clone_size: few
cdr3_nt: TGCGCCAGCAGTTACGACAGTCGGAACACTGAAGCTTTCTTT
cdr3_aa: CASSYDSRNTEAFF

v_call: TRBV6-2/TRBV6-3
d_call: .
j_call: TRBJ1-2
clone_size: many
cdr3_nt: TGTGCCAGCAGTTACCAGGGTTATCGGACTTATGGCTACACCTTC
cdr3_aa: CASSYQGYRTYGYTF

v_call: TRBV4-3
d_call: .
j_call: TRBJ2-5
clone_size: many
cdr3_nt: TGCGCCAGCAGCCGGATCGGAGAGACCCAGTACTTC
cdr3_aa: CASSRIGETQYF

v_call: TRBV5-1
d_call: .
j_call: TRBJ2-3
clone_size: many
cdr3_nt: TGCGCCAGCAGCTTGGTAGTCAGCTACGCGGATACGCAGTATTTT
cdr3_aa: CASSLVVSYADTQYF

v_call: TRBV5-4
d_call: .
j_call: TRBJ2-6
clone_size: .
cdr3_nt: TGTGCCAGCAGCTTCAGGGATTCTGGGGCCAACGTCCTGACTTTC
cdr3_aa: CASSFRDSGANVLTF

v_call: TRBV12-3/TRBV12-4
d_call: .
j_call: TRBJ2-2
clone_size: few
cdr3_nt: TGTGCCAGCACCCCTTTGGGGGGGGGCTTCGGGGAGCTGTTTTTT
cdr3_aa: CASTPLGGGFGELFF

v_call: TRBV5-8
d_call: .
j_call: TRBJ1-1
clone_size: many
cdr3_nt: TGTGCCAGCAGCTTGGGCCCTTTACAGGGACCTAGCGCTGAAGCTTTCTTT
cdr3_aa: CASSLGPLQGPSAEAFF

v_call: TRBV4-1
d_call: TRBD1
j_call: TRBJ2-5
clone_size: few
cdr3_nt: TGCGCCAGCAGCCAAGTCCCGGGACAGGAATACGGGACCCAGTACTTC
cdr3_aa: CASSQVPGQEYGTQYF

v_call: TRBV11-2
d_call: .
j_call: TRBJ2-1
clone_size: many
cdr3_nt: TGTGCCAGCAGCAGAGGGTGGGGTAATGAGCAGTTCTTC
cdr3_aa: CASSRGWGNEQFF

v_call: TRBV12-3/TRBV12-4
d_call: TRBD1
j_call: TRBJ1-4
clone_size: few
cdr3_nt: TGTGCCAGCAGACGTAGACAGGGGGCTGTTTTTTGTGCTAATGAAAAACTGTTTTTT
cdr3_aa: CASRRRQGAVFCANEKLFF

v_call: TRBV5-6
d_call: .
j_call: TRBJ2-6
clone_size: few
cdr3_nt: TGTGCCAGCAGCGATAAGGGTCCCGGGGCCAACGTCCTGACTTTC
cdr3_aa: CASSDKGPGANVLTF

v_call: TRBV4-2
d_call: .
j_call: TRBJ2-1
clone_size: many
cdr3_nt: TGTGCCAGCAGCCAAGATTTGGGACAATCTTACAATGAGCAGTTCTTC
cdr3_aa: CASSQDLGQSYNEQFF

v_call: TRBV20-1
d_call: .
j_call: TRBJ2-7
clone_size: .
cdr3_nt: TGCAGTGCTGGCGGTCTAGTCTCCTACGAGCAGTACTTC
cdr3_aa: CSAGGLVSYEQYF

v_call: TRBV20-1
d_call: TRBD1
j_call: TRBJ2-2
clone_size: many
cdr3_nt: TGCAGTACCCCGGACAGGGCCACCGGGGAGCTGTTTTTT
cdr3_aa: CSTPDRATGELFF

v_call: TRBV24-1
d_call: .
j_call: TRBJ2-5
clone_size: many
cdr3_nt: TGTGCCACCAGTGATTTTGGAGAGACCCAGTACTTC
cdr3_aa: CATSDFGETQYF

v_call: TRBV7-9
d_call: TRBD2
j_call: TRBJ2-7
clone_size: many
cdr3_nt: TGTGCCAGCAGCTTAGCGGTAGCGGGGGCCTCCTACGAGCAGTACTTC
cdr3_aa: CASSLAVAGASYEQYF

v_call: TRBV4-3
d_call: .
j_call: TRBJ1-2
clone_size: few
cdr3_nt: TGCGCCAGCAGCCAAGTGACCTCAAGGCCGGGGAGCTACACCTTC
cdr3_aa: CASSQVTSRPGSYTF

v_call: TRBV6-5
d_call: TRBD1
j_call: TRBJ1-4
clone_size: few
cdr3_nt: TGTGCCAGCAGTCCGACAGGGGGTCATGAAAAACTGTTTTTT
cdr3_aa: CASSPTGGHEKLFF

v_call: TRBV4-3
d_call: TRBD1
j_call: TRBJ2-2
clone_size: .
cdr3_nt: TGCGCCAGCAGCCAAGCCTATAAGTATCGGGACAGGAACACCGGGGAGCTGTTTTTT
cdr3_aa: CASSQAYKYRDRNTGELFF

v_call: TRBV5-4
d_call: .
j_call: TRBJ1-3
clone_size: .
cdr3_nt: TGTGCCAGCAGCTTGGGACCGTTAGAGAACACCATATATTTT
cdr3_aa: CASSLGPLENTIYF

v_call: TRBV7-6
d_call: .
j_call: TRBJ1-2
clone_size: .
cdr3_nt: TGTGCCAGCAGCTACCCCTTAGGCGGCTACACCTTC
cdr3_aa: CASSYPLGGYTF

v_call: TRBV7-6
d_call: TRBD1
j_call: TRBJ2-1
clone_size: many
cdr3_nt: TGTGCCAGCAGCTTCGGACAGGGCTCCTACAATGAGCAGTTCTTC
cdr3_aa: CASSFGQGSYNEQFF

v_call: TRBV6-2/TRBV6-3
d_call: .
j_call: TRBJ2-3
clone_size: few
cdr3_nt: TGTGCCAGCAGTCGGGCAGGGAGGAGTTCTGGGACGCAGTATTTT
cdr3_aa: CASSRAGRSSGTQYF

v_call: TRBV12-3/TRBV12-4
d_call: .
j_call: TRBJ1-2
clone_size: many
cdr3_nt: TGTGCCAGCAGTTCCGGGATCTATGGCTACACCTTC
cdr3_aa: CASSSGIYGYTF

v_call: TRBV10-3
d_call: .
j_call: TRBJ2-3
clone_size: many
cdr3_nt: TGTGCCATCAGTGAGTCCACTCTCGATACGCAGTATTTT
cdr3_aa: CAISESTLDTQYF

v_call: TRBV15
d_call: .
j_call: TRBJ1-1
clone_size: many
cdr3_nt: TGTGCCACCAGCAGCCGCCTGGGGAACACTGAAGCTTTCTTT
cdr3_aa: CATSSRLGNTEAFF

v_call: TRBV7-2
d_call: .
j_call: TRBJ2-4
clone_size: .
cdr3_nt: TGTGCCAGCAGACCGGCTAGCGCCAAAAACATTCAGTACTTC
cdr3_aa: CASRPASAKNIQYF

v_call: TRBV21-1
d_call: .
j_call: TRBJ2-2
clone_size: .
cdr3_nt: TGTGCCAGCACAACTAGCGCCGGGGAGCTGTTTTTT
cdr3_aa: CASTTSAGELFF

v_call: TRBV6-1
d_call: .
j_call: TRBJ2-3
clone_size: .
cdr3_nt: TGTGCCAGCAGTGAAGCGCTGTGGACAGCTGCCCGGCAGTATTTT
cdr3_aa: CASSEALWTAARQYF

v_call: TRBV20-1
d_call: TRBD2
j_call: TRBJ2-5
clone_size: .
cdr3_nt: TGCAGTGCTCGGGGGGAGCGGGGGGCCCAAGAGACCCAGTACTTC
cdr3_aa: CSARGERGAQETQYF